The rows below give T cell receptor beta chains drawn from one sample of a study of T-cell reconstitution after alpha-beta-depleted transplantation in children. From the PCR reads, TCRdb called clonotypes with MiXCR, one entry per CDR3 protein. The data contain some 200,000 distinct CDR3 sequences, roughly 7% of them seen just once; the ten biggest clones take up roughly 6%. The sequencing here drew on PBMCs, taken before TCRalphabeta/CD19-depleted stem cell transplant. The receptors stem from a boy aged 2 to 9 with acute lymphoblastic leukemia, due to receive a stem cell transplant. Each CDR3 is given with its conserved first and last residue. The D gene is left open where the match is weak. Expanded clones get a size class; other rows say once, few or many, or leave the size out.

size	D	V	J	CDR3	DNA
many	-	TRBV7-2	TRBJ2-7	CASSLVGLANEQYF	TGTGCCAGCAGCTTAGTCGGGCTAGCGAACGAGCAGTACTTC
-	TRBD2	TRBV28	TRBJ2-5	CASRLSGSGETQYF	TGTGCCAGCAGATTAAGCGGGAGCGGAGAGACCCAGTACTTC
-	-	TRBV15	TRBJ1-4	CATSRVPGDGEKLFF	TGTGCCACCAGCAGAGTGCCAGGGGACGGTGAAAAACTGTTTTTT
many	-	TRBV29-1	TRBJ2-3	CSVVSTDTQYF	TGCAGCGTGGTCAGTACAGATACGCAGTATTTT
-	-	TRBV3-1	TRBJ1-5	CASSKPGMGQPQHF	TGTGCCAGCAGCAAGCCAGGGATGGGTCAGCCCCAGCATTTT
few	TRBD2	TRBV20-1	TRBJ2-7	CSAPEPGTSGSSEQYF	TGCAGTGCCCCAGAACCCGGGACTAGCGGGAGTAGCGAGCAGTACTTC
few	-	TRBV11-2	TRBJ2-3	CASSLGRAQYF	TGTGCCAGCAGCTTAGGGCGAGCGCAGTATTTT
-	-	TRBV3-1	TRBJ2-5	CASSQVSGFQETQYF	TGTGCCAGCAGCCAAGTTTCGGGATTCCAAGAGACCCAGTACTTC
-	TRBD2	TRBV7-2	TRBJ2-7	CASSSKGLDSYEQYF	TGTGCCAGCAGCTCGAAGGGACTAGACTCCTACGAGCAGTACTTC
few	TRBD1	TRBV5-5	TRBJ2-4	CASSSEYRGLAKNIQYF	TGTGCCAGCAGCTCGGAATACAGGGGGCTGGCCAAAAACATTCAGTACTTC
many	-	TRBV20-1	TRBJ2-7	CSARGGSTYEQYF	TGCAGTGCTAGAGGAGGGTCTACCTACGAGCAGTACTTC
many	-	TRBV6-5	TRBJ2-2	CASSYSITGNTGELFF	TGTGCCAGCAGTTACTCGATCACAGGGAACACCGGGGAGCTGTTTTTT
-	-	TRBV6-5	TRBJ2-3	CASSYLGTRGADTQYF	TGTGCCAGCAGTTACCTTGGGACTCGGGGCGCAGATACGCAGTATTTT
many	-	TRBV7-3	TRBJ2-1	CASSPRSRGSSNEQFF	TGTGCCAGCAGCCCGAGATCAAGGGGTAGCAGCAATGAGCAGTTCTTC
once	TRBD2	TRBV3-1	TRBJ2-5	CAFCYALGGREGERPVYF	TGTGCCTTCTGTTACGCCCTCGGGGGGAGGGAGGGCGAGAGACCAGTCTACTTC
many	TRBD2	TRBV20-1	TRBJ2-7	CSAWSGSSEQYF	TGCAGTGCCTGGAGCGGGAGCTCCGAGCAGTACTTC
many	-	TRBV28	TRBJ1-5	CASKAGSSNQPQHF	TGTGCCAGCAAGGCCGGCAGTAGCAATCAGCCCCAGCATTTT
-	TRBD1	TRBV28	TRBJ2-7	CASRRDSPREQYF	TGTGCCAGCAGGAGGGACAGCCCTCGGGAGCAGTACTTC
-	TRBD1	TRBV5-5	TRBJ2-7	CASSLIGTGLAGQYF	TGTGCCAGCAGCTTGATAGGGACAGGGTTGGCGGGGCAGTACTTC
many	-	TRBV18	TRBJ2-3	CASSPPAVTTQYF	TGTGCCAGCTCACCACCGGCGGTGACGACGCAGTATTTT
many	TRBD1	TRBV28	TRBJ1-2	CASSSTGLRGGYTF	TGTGCCAGCAGTTCGACAGGGCTTCGAGGTGGCTACACCTTC
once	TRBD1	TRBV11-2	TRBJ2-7	CASSLPTGYYEQYF	TGTGCCAGCAGCTTACCGACAGGGTACTACGAGCAGTACTTC
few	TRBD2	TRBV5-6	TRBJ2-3	CASSLEGGRFTDTQYF	TGTGCCAGCAGCTTGGAGGGCGGGAGATTTACAGATACGCAGTATTTT
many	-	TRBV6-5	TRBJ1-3	CASSYSTGENTIYF	TGTGCCAGCAGTTACTCGACCGGGGAAAACACCATATATTTT
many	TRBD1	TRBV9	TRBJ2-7	CASSVAIETGDLEQYF	TGTGCCAGCAGCGTAGCTATCGAGACAGGGGATCTCGAGCAGTACTTC
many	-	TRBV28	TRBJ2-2	CASSDVGGRLFF	TGTGCCAGCAGTGACGTGGGGGGGCGTCTGTTTTTT
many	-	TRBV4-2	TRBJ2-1	CASSQGAQGNEQFF	TGTGCCAGCAGCCAAGGGGCGCAGGGCAATGAGCAGTTCTTC
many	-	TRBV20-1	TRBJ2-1	CSASYLRRVSRDEQFF	TGCAGTGCCAGCTATCTCCGGCGGGTTTCCAGGGATGAGCAGTTCTTC
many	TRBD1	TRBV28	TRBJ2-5	CASSLRDSQETQYF	TGTGCCAGCAGTTTACGGGACAGCCAAGAGACCCAGTACTTC
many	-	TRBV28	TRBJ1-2	CASSLFPGSIGYTF	TGTGCCAGCAGTTTGTTCCCAGGGTCTATTGGCTACACCTTC
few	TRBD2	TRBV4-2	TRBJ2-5	CASREAAGAQKTQYF	TGTGCCAGCAGGGAGGCAGCGGGGGCTCAAAAGACCCAGTACTTC
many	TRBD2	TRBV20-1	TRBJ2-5	CSARIQRGPQETQYF	TGCAGTGCTAGAATACAGCGGGGGCCCCAAGAGACCCAGTACTTC
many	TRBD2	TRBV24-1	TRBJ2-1	CATSDGGGTSGRAYNEQFF	TGTGCCACCAGTGATGGCGGGGGAACTAGCGGGAGGGCCTACAATGAGCAGTTCTTC
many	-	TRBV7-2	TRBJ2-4	CASSSGLNIQYF	TGTGCCAGCAGCTCGGGACTAAACATTCAGTACTTC
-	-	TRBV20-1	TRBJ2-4	CSARVMKDITEHKNIQYF	TGCAGTGCTAGAGTTATGAAAGATATTACAGAACATAAAAACATTCAGTACTTC
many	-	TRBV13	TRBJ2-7	CASSFQGVGYEQYF	TGTGCCAGCAGCTTTCAGGGTGTCGGTTACGAGCAGTACTTC
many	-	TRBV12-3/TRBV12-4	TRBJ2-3	CASSSRSDTQYF	TGTGCCAGCAGTTCTCGTTCAGATACGCAGTATTTT
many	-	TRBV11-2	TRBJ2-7	CASSLGPGGEVLEQYF	TGTGCCAGCAGCTTAGGGCCCGGCGGGGAGGTTCTCGAGCAGTACTTC
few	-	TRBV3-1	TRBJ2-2	CASSQVPSWTGELFF	TGTGCCAGCAGCCAAGTGCCTAGCTGGACCGGGGAGCTGTTTTTT
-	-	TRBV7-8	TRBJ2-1	CASSSGVLGGRKKVGEQFF	TGTGCCAGCAGCTCAGGGGTTCTAGGGGGGAGGAAAAAGGTAGGGGAGCAGTTCTTC
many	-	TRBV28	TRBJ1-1	CASRGDTLNTEAFF	TGTGCCAGCAGAGGGGACACCCTGAACACTGAAGCTTTCTTT
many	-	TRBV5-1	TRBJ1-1	CASSETGANTEAFF	TGCGCCAGCAGCGAGACCGGTGCGAACACTGAAGCTTTCTTT
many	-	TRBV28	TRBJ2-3	CASSLTGTESTDTQYF	TGTGCCAGCAGTTTAACCGGCACGGAGAGCACAGATACGCAGTATTTT
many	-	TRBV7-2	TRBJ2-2	CASSLGQGGTGELFF	TGTGCCAGCAGCTTAGGGCAGGGCGGCACCGGGGAGCTGTTTTTT